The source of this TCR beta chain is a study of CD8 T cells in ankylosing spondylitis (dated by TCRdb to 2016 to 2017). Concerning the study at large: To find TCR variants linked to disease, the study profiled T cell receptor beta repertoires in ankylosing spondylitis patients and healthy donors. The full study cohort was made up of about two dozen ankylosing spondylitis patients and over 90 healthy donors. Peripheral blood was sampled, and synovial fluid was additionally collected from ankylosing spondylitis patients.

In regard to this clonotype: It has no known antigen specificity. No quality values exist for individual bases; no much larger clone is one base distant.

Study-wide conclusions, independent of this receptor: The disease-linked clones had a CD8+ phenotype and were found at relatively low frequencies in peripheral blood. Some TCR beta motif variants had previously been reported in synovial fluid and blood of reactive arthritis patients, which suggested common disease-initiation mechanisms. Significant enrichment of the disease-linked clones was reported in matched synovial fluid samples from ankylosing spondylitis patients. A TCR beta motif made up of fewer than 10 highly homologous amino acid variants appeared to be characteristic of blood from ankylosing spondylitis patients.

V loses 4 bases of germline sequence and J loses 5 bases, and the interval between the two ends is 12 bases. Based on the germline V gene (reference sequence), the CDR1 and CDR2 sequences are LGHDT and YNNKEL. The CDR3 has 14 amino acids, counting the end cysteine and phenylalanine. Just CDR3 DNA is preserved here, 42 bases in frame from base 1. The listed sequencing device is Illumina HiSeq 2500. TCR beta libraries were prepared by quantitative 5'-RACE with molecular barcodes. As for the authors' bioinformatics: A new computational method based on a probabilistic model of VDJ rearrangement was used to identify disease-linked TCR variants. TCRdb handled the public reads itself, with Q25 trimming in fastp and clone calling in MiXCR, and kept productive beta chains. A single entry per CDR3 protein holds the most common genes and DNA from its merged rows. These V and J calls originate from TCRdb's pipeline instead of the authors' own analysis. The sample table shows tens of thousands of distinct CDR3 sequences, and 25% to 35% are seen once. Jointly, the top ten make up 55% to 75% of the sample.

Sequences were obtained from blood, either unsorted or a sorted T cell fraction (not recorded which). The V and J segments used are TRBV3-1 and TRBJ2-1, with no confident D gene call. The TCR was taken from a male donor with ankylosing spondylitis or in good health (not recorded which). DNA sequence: TGTGCCAGCAGCCGGGGTTGGGCGGACAATGAGCAGTTCTTC. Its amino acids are CASSRGWADNEQFF.